These 7 T cell receptor beta chains originate from one sample sequenced in a study of blood T cell repertoires in COVID-19. Measured with immunoSEQ multiplex PCR; TCRdb has only the in-frame clones, and not every one. The data contain more than 100,000 clones, over 75% of them seen just once; the ten biggest clones take up about 2.1%. The sample was peripheral blood. Receptors were obtained from a man between 65 and 85 years old with active COVID-19.

The chain has TRBV5-8 and TRBJ2-1; D remains ambiguous. The CDR3 covers 14 residues. The germline V gene encodes CDR1 SGHTS and CDR2 YDEGEE. V lost 2 bases and J 6 bases, leaving 12 bases between the germline ends. Written as DNA, the CDR3 is TGTGCCAGCAGCTTTTATAGTAGCTCCAATGAGCAGTTCTTC. Its protein product is CASSFYSSSNEQFF. The whole variable domain, remainder taken from reference TRBV5-8 and TRBJ2-1, is EAGVTQSPTHLIKTRGQQATLRCSPISGHTSVYWYQQALGLGLQFLLWYDEGEERNRGNFPPRFSGRQFPNYSSELNVNALELEDSALYLCASSFYSSSNEQFFGPGTRLTVL.

Many counts were recorded for this clone. This chain links TRBV28 with TRBJ1-1, with a possible D match to TRBD1 (6 bases). This CDR3 spans 14 amino acids. V lost 2 bases and J 1 base, leaving 8 bases between the germline ends. The V gene's germline CDR1 is MDHEN and CDR2 SYDVKM. The CDR3 region is CASSLGGANTEAFF. The DNA for the CDR3 is TGTGCCAGCAGTTTAGGGGGGGCGAACACTGAAGCTTTCTTT. The whole variable domain, filled in from reference TRBV28 and TRBJ1-1, reads DVKVTQSSRYLVKRTGEKVFLECVQDMDHENMFWYRQDPGLGLRLIYFSYDVKMKEKGDIPEGYSVSREKKERFSLILESASTNQTSMYLCASSLGGANTEAFFGQGTRLTVV.

The J gene is TRBJ2-1, the V gene TRBV5-4; 7 bases are shared with TRBD2. The germline V gene has CDR1 SGHNT and CDR2 YYREEE (reference sequence). This CDR3 contains 15 residues. J gave up 12 bases and V 2 bases, and 14 bases lay outside the gene matches. The CDR3 spells CASSLMTSSSHGQFF. In DNA, the CDR3 is TGTGCCAGCAGCTTAATGACTAGCTCTAGCCATGGGCAGTTCTTC.

This clone was found a few times. This sequence joins TRBV5-1 and TRBJ2-7; 9 bases line up with TRBD2. The CDR3 is made up of 14 amino acids. Germline CDR1 and CDR2: SGHRS and YFSETQ. Germline trimming cut 0 bases from V and 6 bases from J; bases unmatched to any gene: 4. CDR3 region: CASSLVGTSSEQYF. DNA for the CDR3: TGCGCCAGCAGCTTGGTCGGGACTAGCAGCGAGCAGTACTTC.

The V gene is TRBV7-9, the J gene TRBJ1-1; D is ambiguous. In germline, CDR1 is SEHNR, CDR2 FQNEAQ (reference sequence). This CDR3 contains 13 residues. Trimming left V 1 base short and J 2 bases short, with 5 bases between. CDR3 sequence: CASSLEHNTEAFF. In nucleotides, the CDR3 is TGTGCCAGCAGCTTAGAACATAACACTGAAGCTTTCTTT.

The rearrangement joins TRBV5-1 to TRBJ1-1; D perhaps matches TRBD1 (6 bases). CDR1 is SGHRS and CDR2 is YFSETQ in the germline V gene. Trimming removed 4 bases at V and 7 bases at J, with 17 bases between. The CDR3 spans 14 residues. CDR3 amino acids: CASSRDTLRGEAFF. The CDR3 DNA is TGCGCCAGCAGCCGGGACACCCTCCGAGGTGAAGCTTTCTTT.

This chain connects TRBV7-9 to TRBJ1-2, with D unclear. V was clipped by 1 base and J by 2 bases, with 8 bases between them. Germline CDR1 is SEHNR and CDR2 is FQNEAQ (reference sequence). The CDR3 sequence is 14 residues long. The CDR3 is CASSLVARNYGYTF. CDR3 DNA: TGTGCCAGCAGCTTAGTGGCCAGAAACTATGGCTACACCTTC.